These 5 T cell receptor beta chains share one sample of origin, sequenced in a study of blood T cell repertoires in COVID-19. This table comes from immunoSEQ multiplex PCR, and its TCRdb copy is limited to in-frame clones, with some not included. The sample shows 200,000 to 250,000 clones, 70% to 90% of them seen only once. Sequencing used peripheral blood. These receptors all stem from a woman between 50 and 59 years old with active or convalescent COVID-19.

The chain joins TRBV5-3 to TRBJ1-2; the match to TRBD1 covers 8 bases. Being an ORF, TRBV5-3 has a function that is uncertain. The CDR3 length is 15 residues. The V gene end was trimmed by 5 bases and the J gene end by 7 bases; junction bases not matched to a gene: 13. The CDR3 is CARRRFTGGFIGYTF. The CDR3 DNA sequence: TGTGCCAGAAGGAGGTTTACAGGGGGGTTTATTGGCTACACCTTC.

The chain is built from TRBV19 and TRBJ2-7; weak D call: TRBD1 (5 bases). The length of the CDR3 is 14 residues. Trimming removed 9 bases from V and 2 bases from J, with 17 bases in between. The germline V gene has CDR1 LNHDA and CDR2 SQIVND (reference sequence). The DNA of the CDR3 is TGTGCCAGCTCTTCAAGGGGCCCACCCTACGAGCAGTACTTC. Translated: CASSSRGPPYEQYF. The full variable domain, with the rest looked up from reference TRBV19 and TRBJ2-7, is DGGITQSPKYLFRKEGQNVTLSCEQNLNHDAMYWYRQDPGQGLRLIYYSQIVNDFQKGDIAEGYSVSREKKESFPLTVTSAQKNPTAFYLCASSSRGPPYEQYFGPGTRLTVT.

The chain links TRBV3-1 (or the pseudogene TRBV3-2) to TRBJ2-1, with 7 nucleotides matching TRBD2. CDR1 and CDR2 (germline): LGHDT, YNNKEL (reference sequence). J was trimmed by 2 bases and V by 4 bases; bases with no gene match: 5. This CDR3 has 15 residues. CDR3 sequence: CASSLSGDTYNEQFF. The CDR3, as DNA: TGTGCCAGCAGCCTAAGCGGGGATACCTACAATGAGCAGTTCTTC.

The rearrangement links TRBV18 to TRBJ2-3; D not resolved. The germline gives CDR1 KGHSH, CDR2 LQKENI. The CDR3 is 14 residues long. Between the trimmed V and J ends, which lost 3 bases and 0 bases, there was a span of 7 bases. The DNA for the CDR3 is TGTGCCAGCTCACCTTTCCCTAGCACAGATACGCAGTATTTT. Its translation is CASSPFPSTDTQYF.

The chain links TRBV18 to TRBJ2-5; 14 nucleotides align to TRBD2. Germline V gives CDR1 KGHSH, CDR2 LQKENI. The CDR3 extends over 18 amino acids. V lost 2 bases, J lost 2 bases, and 7 bases stayed unmatched. The CDR3 reads CASSPLHGTSGRQETQYF. Here the CDR3 DNA reads TGTGCCAGCTCACCATTACACGGGACTAGCGGGAGACAAGAGACCCAGTACTTC.